This TCR beta chain was identified during a study of blood T cell repertoires in COVID-19. Study background: From the United States, Italy and Spain came samples of acute and convalescent COVID-19.

Libraries were prepared by immunoSEQ multiplex PCR; TCRdb keeps only in-frame clonotypes and omits some of them. The table includes about 220,000 clones, approximately 78% detected once. The sample consisted of peripheral blood. The sequence came from a woman aged 65 to 85 with COVID-19, enrolled during active disease.

CDR3 sequence reads: CASSPNFQETQYF. The DNA for the CDR3 is TGTGCCAGCAGTCCTAATTTCCAAGAGACCCAGTACTTC. The chain links TRBV3-1 (or the pseudogene TRBV3-2) to TRBJ2-5; D is ambiguous. V lost 6 bases and J lost 1, with 9 bases in between. This CDR3 region has 13 residues. Per the germline V gene, CDR1 is LGHDT and CDR2 is YNNKEL (reference sequence).